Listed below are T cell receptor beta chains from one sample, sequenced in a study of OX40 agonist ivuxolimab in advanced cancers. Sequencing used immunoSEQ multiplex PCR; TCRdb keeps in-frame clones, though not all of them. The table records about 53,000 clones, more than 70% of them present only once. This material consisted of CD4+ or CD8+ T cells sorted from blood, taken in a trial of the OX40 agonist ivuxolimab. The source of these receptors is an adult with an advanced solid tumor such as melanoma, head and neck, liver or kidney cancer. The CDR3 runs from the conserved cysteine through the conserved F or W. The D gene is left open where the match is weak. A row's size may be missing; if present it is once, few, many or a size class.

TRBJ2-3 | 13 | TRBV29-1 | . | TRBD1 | CSLRTGGQDTQYF | TGCAGCCTTAGGACAGGAGGTCAGGATACGCAGTATTTT
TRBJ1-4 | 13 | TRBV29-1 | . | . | CSVGTALNEKLFF | TGCAGCGTTGGGACAGCCCTTAATGAAAAACTGTTTTTT
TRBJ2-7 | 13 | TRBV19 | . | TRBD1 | CASGGQGSYEQYF | TGTGCCAGTGGCGGACAGGGGTCCTACGAGCAGTACTTC
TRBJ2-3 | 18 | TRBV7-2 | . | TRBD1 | CASSLMRGQGGNTDTQYF | TGTGCCAGCAGCTTAATGCGCGGACAGGGAGGCAACACAGATACGCAGTATTTT
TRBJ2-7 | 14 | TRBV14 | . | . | CASSRQVSSYEQYF | TGTGCCAGCAGCCGACAGGTGAGCTCCTACGAGCAGTACTTC
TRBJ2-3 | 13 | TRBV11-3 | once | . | CASSLSNADTQYF | TGTGCCAGCAGCTTAAGTAACGCAGATACGCAGTATTTT
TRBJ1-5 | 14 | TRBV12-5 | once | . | CASGLDGSNQPQHF | TGTGCTAGTGGTTTGGACGGTAGCAATCAGCCCCAGCATTTT
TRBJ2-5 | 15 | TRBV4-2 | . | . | CASSQGRGLEETQYF | TGTGCCAGCAGCCAAGGCAGGGGACTTGAGGAGACCCAGTACTTC
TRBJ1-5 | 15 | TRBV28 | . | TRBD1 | CASSFEGAHNQPQHF | TGTGCCAGCAGTTTTGAGGGGGCCCACAATCAGCCCCAGCATTTT
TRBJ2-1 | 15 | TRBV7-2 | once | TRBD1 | CASSLMRTGNNEQFF | TGTGCCAGCAGCTTAATGCGGACAGGGAACAATGAGCAGTTCTTC
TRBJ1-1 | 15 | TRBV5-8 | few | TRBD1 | CASSLGVTGDTEAFF | TGTGCCAGCAGCTTGGGGGTGACAGGGGACACTGAAGCTTTCTTT
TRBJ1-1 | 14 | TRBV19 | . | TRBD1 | CASSSRDRVAEAFF | TGTGCCAGTAGTAGCCGGGACAGGGTCGCTGAAGCTTTCTTT
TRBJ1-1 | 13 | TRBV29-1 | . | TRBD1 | CSVRTGGNTEAFF | TGCAGCGTACGCACAGGGGGAAACACTGAAGCTTTCTTT
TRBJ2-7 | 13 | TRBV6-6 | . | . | CASFEGHTYEQYF | TGTGCCAGCTTTGAGGGACACACCTACGAGCAGTACTTC
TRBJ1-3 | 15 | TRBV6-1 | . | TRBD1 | CASSLETGSGNTIYF | TGTGCCAGCAGCCTGGAGACAGGGTCGGGAAACACCATATATTTT
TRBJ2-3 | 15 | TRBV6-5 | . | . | CASSYSQVGADTQYF | TGTGCCAGCAGTTATAGTCAGGTCGGCGCAGATACGCAGTATTTT
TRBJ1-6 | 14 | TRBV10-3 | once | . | CAISEPTTNSPLHF | TGTGCCATCAGTGAGCCCACGACGAACTCACCCCTCCACTTT
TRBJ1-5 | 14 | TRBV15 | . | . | CATSRGERDQPQHF | TGTGCCACCAGCAGAGGCGAAAGAGATCAGCCCCAGCATTTT
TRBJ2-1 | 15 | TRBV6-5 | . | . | CASRPRATLANEQFF | TGTGCCAGCAGACCCCGAGCAACATTGGCCAATGAGCAGTTCTTC
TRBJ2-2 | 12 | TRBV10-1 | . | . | CASSANTGELFF | TGCGCCAGCAGCGCAAACACCGGGGAGCTGTTTTTT
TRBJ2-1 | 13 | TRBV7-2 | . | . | CASSPGGNNEQFF | TGTGCCAGCAGCCCAGGGGGGAACAATGAGCAGTTCTTC
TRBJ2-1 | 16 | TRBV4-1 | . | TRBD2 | CASSQDSLAEYNEQFF | TGCGCCAGCAGCCAAGATAGCCTAGCGGAGTACAATGAGCAGTTCTTC
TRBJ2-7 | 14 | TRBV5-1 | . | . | CASSLEGHSYEQYF | TGCGCCAGCAGCTTGGAGGGACATTCCTACGAGCAGTACTTC
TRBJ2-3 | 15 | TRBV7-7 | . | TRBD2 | CASSSGLASTDTQYF | TGTGCCAGCAGCTCCGGACTAGCTAGCACAGATACGCAGTATTTT
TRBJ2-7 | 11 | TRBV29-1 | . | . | CSVEGNYEQYF | TGCAGCGTTGAGGGCAACTACGAGCAGTACTTC
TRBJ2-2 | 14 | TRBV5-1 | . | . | CASSLEEAVGELFF | TGCGCCAGCAGCTTGGAGGAGGCCGTCGGGGAGCTGTTTTTT
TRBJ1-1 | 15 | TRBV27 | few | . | CASSLSWGMNTEAFF | TGTGCCAGCAGTTTATCTTGGGGGATGAACACTGAAGCTTTCTTT
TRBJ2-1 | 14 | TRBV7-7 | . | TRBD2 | CASSPSGGYNEQFF | TGTGCCTCCAGCCCCAGCGGGGGATACAATGAGCAGTTCTTC
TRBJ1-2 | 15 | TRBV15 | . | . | CATSRVSQGGHGYTF | TGTGCCACCAGCAGAGTCTCGCAGGGAGGCCATGGCTACACCTTC
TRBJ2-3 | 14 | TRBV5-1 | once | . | CASSIAHPSDTQYF | TGCGCCAGCAGTATAGCACACCCGTCAGATACGCAGTATTTT
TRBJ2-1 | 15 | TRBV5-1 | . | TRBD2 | CASSAGLAGDNEQFF | TGCGCCAGCAGCGCAGGACTAGCGGGAGACAATGAGCAGTTCTTC
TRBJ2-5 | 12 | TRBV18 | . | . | CASSPGVETQYF | TGTGCCAGCTCACCAGGGGTGGAGACCCAGTACTTC
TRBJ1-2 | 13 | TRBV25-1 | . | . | CASSENLLYGYTF | TGTGCCAGCAGTGAAAACCTTCTCTACGGCTACACCTTC
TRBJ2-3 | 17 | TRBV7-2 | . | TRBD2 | CASSSRVAGGSTDTQYF | TGTGCCAGCAGCTCACGGGTAGCGGGAGGTTCCACAGATACGCAGTATTTT
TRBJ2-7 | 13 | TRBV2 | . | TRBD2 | CASMGRAEDEQYF | TGTGCCAGCATGGGGAGGGCCGAAGACGAGCAGTACTTC
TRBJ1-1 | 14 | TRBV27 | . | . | CASSLEGRDTEAFF | TGTGCCAGCAGTTTGGAGGGACGGGACACTGAAGCTTTCTTT
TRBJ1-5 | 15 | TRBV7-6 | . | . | CASSPDSTSNQPQHF | TGTGCCAGCAGCCCGGACAGTACGAGCAATCAGCCCCAGCATTTT
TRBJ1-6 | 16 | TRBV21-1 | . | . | CASSKAPPLYNSPLHF | TGTGCCAGCAGCAAAGCGCCCCCCCTCTATAATTCACCCCTCCACTTT
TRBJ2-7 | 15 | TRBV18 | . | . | CASSGSGRLPPEQYF | TGTGCCAGCTCGGGCAGTGGCCGCCTCCCCCCCGAGCAGTACTTC
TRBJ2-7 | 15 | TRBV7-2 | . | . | CASSSPGRRTYEQYF | TGTGCCAGCAGCTCCCCGGGACGGAGAACCTACGAGCAGTACTTC
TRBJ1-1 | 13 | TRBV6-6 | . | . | CASSYSKPPEAFF | TGTGCCAGCAGTTACTCGAAGCCTCCCGAAGCTTTCTTT